This T cell receptor beta chain was sequenced in a study of T cell repertoires in ileal Crohn's disease. Study-level results: Compared with CD4 T cells, sorted CD8 cells carried more expanded clones. Endoscopic recurrence occurred in every patient whose clonality exceeded 26.8%.

Time point given: neoterminal ileum biopsy at postoperative endoscopy, about 6 months after surgery. This clone has only a few counts. Antigen unknown. Trimming at V came to 2 bases and at J to 8 bases, leaving 3 bases not matched to a gene. The germline CDR1 and CDR2 sequences are SGHRS and YFSETQ. This CDR3 has 13 amino acids. The assay was immunoSEQ multiplex PCR, and TCRdb's table has in-frame clones only and misses some. Of over 8,500 clones listed, 79% are singletons. The sequence was collected from an adult with Crohn's disease. The chain uses TRBV5-1 and TRBJ2-1; TRBD2 matches 8 bases. Sample: ileal tissue. The CDR3 coding sequence is TGCGCCAGCAGCTTCGGGGGGGCGGATGAGCAGTTCTTC. Protein: CASSFGGADEQFF.